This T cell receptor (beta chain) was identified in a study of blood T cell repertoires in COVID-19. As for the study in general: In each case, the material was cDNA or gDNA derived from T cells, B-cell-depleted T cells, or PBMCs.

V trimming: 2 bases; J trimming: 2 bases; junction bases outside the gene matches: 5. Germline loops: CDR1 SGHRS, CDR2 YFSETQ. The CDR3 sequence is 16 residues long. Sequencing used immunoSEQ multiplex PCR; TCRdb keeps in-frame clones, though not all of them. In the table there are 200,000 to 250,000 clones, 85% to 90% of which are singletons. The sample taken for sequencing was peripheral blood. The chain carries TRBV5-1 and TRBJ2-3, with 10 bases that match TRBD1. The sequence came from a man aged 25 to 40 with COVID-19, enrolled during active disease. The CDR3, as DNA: TGCGCCAGCAGCTTAAAGGGACAGGGGTCCACAGATACGCAGTATTTT. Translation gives CASSLKGQGSTDTQYF.